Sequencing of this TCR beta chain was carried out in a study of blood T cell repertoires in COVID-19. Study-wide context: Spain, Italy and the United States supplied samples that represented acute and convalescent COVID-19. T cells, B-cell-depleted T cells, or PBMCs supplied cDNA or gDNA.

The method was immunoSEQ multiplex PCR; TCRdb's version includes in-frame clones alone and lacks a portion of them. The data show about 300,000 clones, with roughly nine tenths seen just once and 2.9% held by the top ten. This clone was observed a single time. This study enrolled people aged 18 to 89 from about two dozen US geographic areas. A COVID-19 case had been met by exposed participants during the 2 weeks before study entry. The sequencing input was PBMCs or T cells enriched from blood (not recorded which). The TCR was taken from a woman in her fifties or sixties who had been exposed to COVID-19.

The DNA of the CDR3 is TGTGCCAGCAGTGTTTCCACGGTACGGAACACTGAAGCTTTCTTT. Protein: CASSVSTVRNTEAFF. The V and J genes are TRBV25-1 and TRBJ1-1; no firm D call. The CDR3 totals 15 residues. Germline-derived CDR1 and CDR2 are MGHDK and SYGVNS. V dropped 4 bases and J dropped 1 base, with 13 bases sitting between them. Complete variable domain (other parts from reference TRBV25-1 and TRBJ1-1): EADIYQTPRYLVIGTGKKITLECSQTMGHDKMYWYQQDPGMELHLIHYSYGVNSTEKGDLSSESTVSRIRTEHFPLTLESARPSHTSQYLCASSVSTVRNTEAFFGQGTRLTVV.